The 11 T cell receptor beta chains in this list originate from one sample, sequenced in a study of memory CD4+ T cells and cytomegalovirus serostatus. TCRdb's copy holds only in-frame clones and misses some; the assay was immunoSEQ multiplex PCR. The table has 85,000 to 100,000 clones, about 80% seen once. Single viable CD3+CD4+CD8-CD45RO+ cells were sorted as the memory CD4+ T cells. Material for sequencing was memory CD4+ T cells from blood. Receptors originate from an adult in good health and CMV-seropositive.

This chain links TRBV18 with TRBJ1-2, with 9 positions matching TRBD1. V was pared by 3 bases and J by 2 bases, with 7 bases of the junction left unmatched. The V gene's germline CDR1 is KGHSH and CDR2 LQKENI. CDR3 length: 16 amino acids. The CDR3 DNA reads as TGTGCCAGCTCACCGGGACAGGGTAATTCCAACTATGGCTACACCTTC. Encoded protein: CASSPGQGNSNYGYTF.

This clone was counted between two and nine times. The rearrangement links TRBV18 to TRBJ1-1; D is perhaps TRBD1 (6 bases). CDR1 KGHSH and CDR2 LQKENI come from the germline V gene. The V and J ends lost 2 bases and 6 bases respectively, with 16 bases between them. The CDR3 is made up of 15 amino acids. CDR3 in DNA: TGTGCCAGCTCACCATCGGAGGGGGTTGAGGCTGAAGCTTTCTTT. Translating gives CASSPSEGVEAEAFF. Filled out from reference TRBV18 and TRBJ1-1, the complete variable domain reads NAGVMQNPRHLVRRRGQEARLRCSPMKGHSHVYWYRQLPEEGLKFMVYLQKENIIDESGMPKERFSAEFPKEGPSILRIQQVVRGDSAAYFCASSPSEGVEAEAFFGQGTRLTVV.

The sample holds one count of this clone. The rearrangement joins TRBV28 to TRBJ1-2; maybe TRBD1 (5 bases). CDR1 and CDR2 from the germline V gene are MDHEN and SYDVKM. This CDR3 has 15 amino acids. V was pared by 2 bases and J by 5 bases, with 15 bases between. The CDR3 DNA is TGTGCCAGCAGTTTAACGGTCCGCGGGGCTTATGGCTACACCTTC. This gives the protein CASSLTVRGAYGYTF.

The chain carries TRBV11-2 and TRBJ1-1; tentatively, D is TRBD1 (6 bases). CDR1 and CDR2 from the germline V gene are SGHAT and FQNNGV. This CDR3 spans 12 amino acids. V was pared by 5 bases and J by 5 bases, with 9 bases between. In nucleotides, the CDR3 is TGTGCCAGCAGCGAAACAGGGACTGAAGCTTTCTTT. Translation: CASSETGTEAFF.

This clone was found once. The chain uses TRBV5-1 and TRBJ1-4, with 8 bases that match TRBD1. The CDR3 has 14 residues. CDR1 and CDR2 (germline): SGHRS, YFSETQ. J lost 3 bases, V lost 4 bases, and 2 bases had no gene match. The CDR3: CASSPDRANEKLFF. The CDR3 DNA is TGCGCCAGCAGCCCGGACAGGGCTAATGAAAAACTGTTTTTT.

The V call is TRBV23-1, the J call TRBJ2-7, with TRBD1 identical over 8 bases. TRBV23-1 has ORF status, its function being uncertain. The CDR3 is 15 residues long. J was trimmed by 3 bases and V by 10 bases; bases with no gene match: 14. The DNA of the CDR3 is TGCGCCACAGATGCCGGGCACAGGGGGAACTACGAGCAGTACTTC. It yields the protein CATDAGHRGNYEQYF.

The chain combines TRBV5-4 with TRBJ2-1; TRBD1 matches 9 bases. In germline, CDR1 is SGHNT, CDR2 YYREEE (reference sequence). The trim removed 4 bases at V and 10 bases at J, leaving 3 bases unmatched. The CDR3 extends over 12 amino acids. CDR3 residues: CASSVDRGEQFF. The CDR3, as DNA: TGTGCCAGCAGCGTGGACAGGGGCGAGCAGTTCTTC. The full variable domain, completed using reference TRBV5-4 and TRBJ2-1, is ETGVTQSPTHLIKTRGQQVTLRCSSQSGHNTVSWYQQALGQGPQFIFQYYREEENGRGNFPPRFSGLQFPNYSSELNVNALELDDSALYLCASSVDRGEQFFGPGTRLTVL.

The V call is TRBV11-1, the J call TRBJ1-1; D uncertain. The length of the CDR3 is 14 residues. The germline V and J ends were trimmed by 5 bases and 6 bases, with 16 bases remaining between them. CDR1 is SGHAT, CDR2 FQDESV, per germline (reference sequence). The chain's CDR3 is CASSVNRAQAEAFF. The CDR3 bases are TGTGCCAGCAGCGTAAACCGGGCGCAGGCTGAAGCTTTCTTT.

This chain connects TRBV5-1 to TRBJ1-3; D is uncertain. V shed 4 bases and J shed 3 bases, with 17 bases lying between them. CDR3 length equals 16 residues. Germline V lookup: CDR1 SGHRS, CDR2 YFSETQ. The DNA of the CDR3 is TGCGCCAGCAGCGAAACGGGCCTCCAATTTGGAAACACCATATATTTT. Its protein is CASSETGLQFGNTIYF. Together with reference TRBV5-1 and TRBJ1-3, the CDR3 gives the full variable domain: KAGVTQTPRYLIKTRGQQVTLSCSPISGHRSVSWYQQTPGQGLQFLFEYFSETQRNKGNFPGRFSGRQFSNSRSEMNVSTLELGDSALYLCASSETGLQFGNTIYFGEGSWLTVV.

This clone was recorded a few times. The gene calls are TRBV7-9 and TRBJ2-3; 9 bases fit TRBD2. V shed 3 bases and J 6 bases; nucleotides not matched to a gene: 4. The CDR3 spans 14 residues. Germline CDR1 reads SEHNR; CDR2 reads FQNEAQ (reference sequence). The CDR3, as DNA: TGTGCCAGCAGCTTCAGCGGGAGGATGGATACGCAGTATTTT. As protein: CASSFSGRMDTQYF.

The chain joins TRBV19 to TRBJ1-5; 7 bases line up with TRBD1. The junction had 10 bases not matched to a gene; V was cut back by 8 bases and J by 0 bases. From germline, CDR1 is LNHDA and CDR2 SQIVND (reference sequence). There are 16 residues in the CDR3. CDR3 loop: CASSQGTELSNQPQHF. The CDR3 DNA reads as TGTGCCAGTTCTCAGGGGACAGAACTTAGCAATCAGCCCCAGCATTTT.